This T cell receptor beta chain stems from a study of T-cell memory formation after mild COVID-19. Study-level results: Researchers found some responding clones in pre-infection memory, a sign that cross-reactive memory joined. Contracting CD4+ clones were located mainly in CM and EM, and CD8+ clones in EMRA.

Turning to this clonotype: The antigen is unknown.

Between the trimmed V and J ends, which lost 8 bases and 0 bases, there was a span of 11 bases. CDR1 and CDR2 (germline): GTSNPN, SVGIG (reference sequence). The CDR3 length is 13 residues. TCRdb recomputed calls from the 5' RACE reads with MiXCR, one row per CDR3 protein. This table holds around 530,000 distinct CDR3 sequences, about 20% found once. The specimen sequenced was PBMCs or a T cell subset sorted from them (not recorded which). The TCR comes from an adult woman who had mild COVID-19 (a few samples of this study predate the infection). Cell type and time point are not known. V and J are TRBV30 and TRBJ2-1; D is uncertain. CDR3 DNA: TGTGCCCCCAGAGTCGGCTCCTACAATGAGCAGTTCTTC. Its protein is CAPRVGSYNEQFF.